This T cell receptor (beta chain) was recovered during a study of CD4 T cells in relation to SARS-CoV-2 and coronaviruses. Study in general: TCR beta CDR3s were sequenced after roughly ten-day antigen culture of PBMCs.

Before the COVID-19 pandemic, during about 2010-2018, CD4+ T cells were taken from unexposed donors. CD4+ T cells were isolated from the cells after about nine days of culture. Broader study findings: The cross-reactivity analysis covered only spike protein, not other viral proteins. In around 60% of donors, memory CD4+ clonotypes crossrecognized SARS-CoV-2 and at least one common cold coronavirus spike. Compared with monoreactive clones, crossreactive clones showed significantly weaker SARS-CoV-2 expansion.

Remarks on this clone: Its antigen is not known.

The germline gives CDR1 MGHRA, CDR2 YSYEKL. This CDR3 is 14 amino acids long. Trimming pared 7 bases from V and 1 base from J, leaving 10 bases between. Data came from immunoSEQ multiplex PCR; TCRdb stores just in-frame clones and leaves some out. The sample lists about 23,000 clones; roughly 76% were seen once. Specimen: CD4+ T cells from PBMCs, cultured in vitro. This receptor was identified in a human donor in good health. This chain uses TRBV4-1 with TRBJ2-2; D may be TRBD1 or TRBD2 (5 bases each). The CDR3 DNA reads TGCGCCAGCAACCGGGGCGGGAACACCGGGGAGCTGTTTTTT. Protein product: CASNRGGNTGELFF.